The T cell receptor beta chain described here comes from a study of T cells in tuberculosis. Data came from immunoSEQ multiplex PCR; TCRdb stores just in-frame clones and leaves some out. This sample has 40,000 to 50,000 clones; roughly 96% occur once, and the top ten carry around 3.5%. Germline loops: CDR1 SGHRS, CDR2 YFSETQ. V was trimmed by 2 bases and J by 2 bases, leaving 9 bases between them. The CDR3 has 14 residues. Material for sequencing was PBMCs. V gene TRBV5-1 combines with J gene TRBJ2-3; TRBD2 is a possible D gene (5 bases). The sequence was collected from a donor between 10 and 35 years old with latent tuberculosis or without tuberculosis infection. CDR3 residues: CASSLNGDTDTQYF. The CDR3 DNA reads as TGCGCCAGCAGCTTAAACGGGGACACAGATACGCAGTATTTT.